This passage covers 8 T cell receptor beta chains from one sample sequenced in a study of regulatory T cells in long-lasting Graves disease. Arm-PCR of CDR3 regions and iRepertoire HTBI primers were the basis on which TCR beta libraries were built. TCRdb fed the multiplex PCR reads into MiXCR, producing one record per CDR3 protein. Of almost 350,000 distinct CDR3 sequences in the sample, about 19% were seen once. Regarding time point: persistent/refractory GD, antithyroid drugs over 5 years with positive TRAb. The TCR library was prepared using RNA isolated from PBMCs. Specimen: peripheral blood mononuclear cells (PBMCs), collected when the disease was refractory, from a patient treated with antithyroid drugs. The receptor set was obtained from a female donor with Graves disease.

About this clonotype: A far larger clone is one nucleotide away, so this likely arose from a read error. The chain carries TRBV7-2 and TRBJ2-7, with D perhaps matching TRBD1 (6 bases). Germline V CDR1 and CDR2: SGHTA, FQGNSA. The CDR3 has 14 amino acids. V dropped 5 bases and J dropped 0 bases, with 11 bases sitting between them. CDR3 nucleotides: TGTGCCAGCAGCCCGGCACAGGGCTCCTACGAGCAGTACTTC. Its protein product is CASSPAQGSYEQYF.

This clonotype was observed many times. The rearrangement uses TRBV12-3 or TRBV12-4 and TRBJ2-7, with a weak D call TRBD1 (6 bases). The V and J ends lost 4 bases and 3 bases respectively, with 19 bases between them. This CDR3 spans 16 amino acids. CDR3 sequence: CASSYFSDRFIYEQYF. The CDR3 DNA sequence: TGTGCCAGCAGTTACTTTTCAGACAGGTTCATCTACGAGCAGTACTTC.

This sequence joins TRBV20-1 and TRBJ1-5; D gene uncertain. CDR3 size: 16 residues. V was pared by 0 bases and J by 3 bases, with 15 bases between. Germline V gene sequence: CDR1 DFQATT, CDR2 SNEGSKA (reference sequence). In nucleotides, the CDR3 is TGCAGTGCTAGAGATCGTAAGCGGCAGCCCAATCAGCCCCAGCATTTT. This codes for CSARDRKRQPNQPQHF.

This clonotype was picked up a small number of times. The V gene is TRBV19, the J gene TRBJ1-2; D not resolved. Trimming pared 5 bases from V and 2 bases from J, leaving 24 bases between. This CDR3 comprises 18 residues. CDR1 LNHDA and CDR2 SQIVND come from the germline V gene (reference sequence). Here the CDR3 reads CASSESILHTTGNYGYTF. The CDR3 nucleotides read TGTGCCAGTAGTGAATCAATCCTCCATACCACTGGAAACTATGGCTACACCTTC.

The J gene is TRBJ2-1, the V gene TRBV7-3; maybe TRBD1 (5 bases). Germline assignment: CDR1 SGHTA and CDR2 FQGTGA. V lost 1 base and J 3 bases, leaving 13 bases between the germline ends. The CDR3 length is 16 residues. The CDR3 DNA is TGTGCCAGCAGCTTAATCTCCGGCAGGGTCTACAATGAGCAGTTCTTC. This encodes CASSLISGRVYNEQFF.

The count of this clonotype is one. The rearrangement links TRBV13 to TRBJ2-1; D may be TRBD2 (7 bases). CDR3 length: 14 amino acids. V was shortened by 3 bases and J by 6 bases, with 12 bases between the two germline ends. Germline V gene lookup returns CDR1 PRHDT and CDR2 FYEKMQ (reference sequence). Here the CDR3 DNA reads TGTGCCAGCAGCTTTTGGGGGGGCGGCAATGAGCAGTTCTTC. Translating gives CASSFWGGGNEQFF.

V usage is TRBV9 and J usage is TRBJ2-7; 9 bases fit TRBD1. The CDR3 totals 15 residues. V trimming: 4 bases; J trimming: 3 bases; junction bases outside the gene matches: 8. Germline values: CDR1 SGDLS, CDR2 YYNGEE. The CDR3: CASSPGTGRHYEQYF. The DNA of the CDR3 is TGTGCCAGCAGCCCCGGGACAGGGAGGCACTACGAGCAGTACTTC.

The chain combines TRBV24-1 with TRBJ2-5; D is undetermined. CDR3 length equals 13 residues. Germline V gene sequence: CDR1 KGHDR, CDR2 SFDVKD. Trimming removed 5 bases at V and 3 bases at J, with 9 bases between. The CDR3 protein is CATSVGFKETQYF. The CDR3 region has the DNA TGTGCCACCAGTGTGGGGTTTAAAGAGACCCAGTACTTC.